Listed here are 21 T cell receptor beta chains from one sample, sequenced in a study of cytomegalovirus exposure and HLA in healthy donors. Amplification used 60 Vbeta primers and 13 Jbeta primers. TCRdb keeps only in-frame clones here, not all; method: immunoSEQ multiplex PCR. Here the sample spans some 130,000 clones, approximately 79% being singletons. The sample consisted of PBMCs. The origin of the receptors is a male donor in good health and CMV-seronegative.

V gene TRBV6-6 combines with J gene TRBJ2-7; 8 nucleotides agree with TRBD1. V trimming: 6 bases; J trimming: 6 bases; junction bases outside the gene matches: 10. Germline CDR1 is MNHNY and CDR2 is SVGAGI (reference sequence). The CDR3 extends over 14 amino acids. Written as DNA, the CDR3 is TGTGCCAGCAGCCAAGGACAGGGCTGGGTCGAGCAGTACTTC. It is translated as CASSQGQGWVEQYF.

V gene TRBV30 combines with J gene TRBJ2-5; TRBD2 is a possible D gene (6 bases). The V end was cut by 7 bases, the J end by 5 bases, with 23 bases between. The germline V gene has CDR1 GTSNPN and CDR2 SVGIG (reference sequence). This CDR3 has 15 residues. The chain's CDR3 is CASTPLAGRGETQYF. CDR3 coding DNA: TGTGCCTCCACCCCCCTGGCGGGGCGGGGCGAGACCCAGTACTTC.

CDR3 residues: CASSRQNTEAFF. CDR3 sequence (DNA): TGTGCCAGTTCAAGACAGAACACTGAAGCTTTCTTT. This rearrangement joins TRBV19 to TRBJ1-1; D gene ambiguous. The germline gives CDR1 LNHDA, CDR2 SQIVND (reference sequence). This CDR3 has 12 residues. V was cut by 8 bases and J by 1 base, with 8 bases left in between.

A single count supports this clone. The rearrangement uses TRBV5-5 and TRBJ1-1; 7 bases are a match to TRBD1. The CDR3 length is 16 residues. The V gene end was trimmed by 0 bases and the J gene end by 1 base; junction bases not matched to a gene: 6. Germline CDR1 SGHKS, CDR2 YYEKEE (reference sequence). As DNA, the CDR3 is TGTGCCAGCAGCTTGGCAGGGGGGAGGAGGAACACTGAAGCTTTCTTT. Amino acids: CASSLAGGRRNTEAFF.

The rearrangement joins TRBV5-1 to TRBJ1-1, with 9 bases matching TRBD1. Germline V lookup: CDR1 SGHRS, CDR2 YFSETQ. The ends lost 5 bases at V and 0 bases at J; junction bases unmatched: 8. The CDR3 consists of 16 residues. The CDR3 loop is CASRKGQGGMNTEAFF. The DNA of the CDR3 is TGCGCCAGCAGAAAGGGACAGGGTGGGATGAACACTGAAGCTTTCTTT.

The chain combines TRBV6-6 with TRBJ2-5; 12 bases are a match to TRBD2. Germline V gene data show CDR1 as MNHNY and CDR2 as SVGAGI (reference sequence). V lost 7 bases, J lost 1 base, and 7 bases stayed unmatched. This CDR3 comprises 16 residues. The DNA for the CDR3 is TGTGCCAGCAACCTCGGACTAGCGGGGAGCCAAGAGACCCAGTACTTC. As protein: CASNLGLAGSQETQYF.

This chain uses TRBV5-5 with TRBJ2-3, with TRBD1 matching over 8 bases. Germline trimming cut 4 bases from V and 5 bases from J; bases unmatched to any gene: 3. This CDR3 is built from 13 residues. Germline-derived CDR1 and CDR2 are SGHKS and YYEKEE (reference sequence). CDR3 region: CASSDRGGDTQYF. CDR3 sequence (DNA): TGTGCCAGCAGCGACAGGGGAGGAGATACGCAGTATTTT.

The rearrangement joins TRBV15 to TRBJ2-5; D is possibly TRBD1 (7 bases). The J call may be mistaken, given a closer DNA end match to TRBJ2-7. CDR3 length: 14 residues. CDR1 and CDR2 from the germline V gene are LNHNV and YYDKDF (reference sequence). CDR3 in amino acids: CATSRDWQGGEQYF. DNA for the CDR3: TGTGCCACCAGCAGAGATTGGCAGGGGGGCGAGCAGTACTTC.

The rearrangement joins TRBV2 to TRBJ1-2; D is ambiguous. V was clipped by 8 bases and J by 0 bases, with 13 bases between them. Looked up from germline, CDR1 is SNHLY and CDR2 is FYNNEI. The CDR3 spans 14 residues. Here the CDR3 reads CASRPSLANYGYTF. Here the CDR3 DNA reads TGTGCCAGCCGCCCGAGTTTAGCTAACTATGGCTACACCTTC.

The CDR3, as DNA: TGCAGCGTTGAAACAGGGGGTAGAGACATTCAGTACTTC. As protein: CSVETGGRDIQYF. The chain couples TRBV29-1 to TRBJ2-4, with 8 bases fitting TRBD1. This CDR3 is 13 amino acids long. The V gene end was trimmed by 2 bases and the J gene end by 8 bases; junction bases not matched to a gene: 5. In germline, CDR1 is SQVTM, CDR2 ANQGSEA.

The V call is TRBV5-4, the J call TRBJ2-2; 14 positions agree with TRBD2. Germline trimming cut 4 bases from V and 6 bases from J; bases unmatched to any gene: 8. Per germline, CDR1 SGHNT and CDR2 YYREEE (reference sequence). The length of the CDR3 is 17 residues. CDR3 sequence reads: CASSVTSGGARAGELFF. CDR3 bases: TGTGCCAGCAGCGTGACTAGCGGGGGGGCCCGCGCCGGGGAGCTGTTTTTT.

The CDR3 DNA reads TGTGCCAGCAGCCCGGACAGGGATTACTATGGCTACACCTTC. It yields the protein CASSPDRDYYGYTF. This rearrangement joins TRBV5-4 to TRBJ1-2, with TRBD1 matching over 8 bases. With V trimmed by 4 bases and J by 3 bases, 5 bases remained unmatched. The CDR3 is 14 residues long. Germline-derived CDR1 and CDR2 are SGHNT and YYREEE (reference sequence).

The chain recombines TRBV27 with TRBJ1-6; 9 bases line up with TRBD1. CDR1 MNHEY and CDR2 SMNVEV come from the germline V gene (reference sequence). This CDR3 has 14 residues. The DNA for the CDR3 is TGTGCGTTAAGGGTGGGGACAGGGAATTCACCCCTCCACTTT. Its protein is CALRVGTGNSPLHF.

The chain has TRBV7-9 and TRBJ1-6; D might be TRBD1 (6 bases). This CDR3 contains 14 residues. The V gene lost 1 base and the J gene lost 9 bases, with 10 bases spanning the gap. In germline, CDR1 is SEHNR, CDR2 FQNEAQ (reference sequence). For the CDR3, the DNA is TGTGCCAGCAGCTTAGTAGGGGGATCTTCACCCCTCCACTTT. Amino acids: CASSLVGGSSPLHF.

There are a few counts of this clone. This sequence joins TRBV5-1 and TRBJ1-1; D might be TRBD1 (5 bases). Germline CDR1 is SGHRS and CDR2 is YFSETQ. The CDR3 is 13 residues long. V was cut by 0 bases and J by 5 bases, with 8 bases left in between. The CDR3, as DNA: TGCGCCAGCAGCTTGGGGGGGGAGACTGAAGCTTTCTTT. Its protein is CASSLGGETEAFF.

This clone was detected only a few times. This CDR3 is also generated by other DNA sequences in the sample. The chain's CDR3 is CASRGTGVYEQYF. In DNA form, the CDR3 reads TGTGCCAGCAGGGGGACAGGGGTCTACGAGCAGTACTTC. The rearrangement joins TRBV2 to TRBJ2-7; 10 nucleotides agree with TRBD1. CDR1 and CDR2 from the germline V gene are SNHLY and FYNNEI. The ends lost 6 bases at V and 3 bases at J; junction bases unmatched: 2. CDR3 length: 13 residues.

The V gene is TRBV6-1, the J gene TRBJ2-3; the match to TRBD2 covers 14 bases. Trimming at V came to 2 bases and at J to 3 bases, leaving 4 bases not matched to a gene. This CDR3 spans 17 amino acids. Germline assignment: CDR1 MNHNS and CDR2 SASEGT. For the CDR3, the DNA is TGTGCCAGCAGTGAAAGGAGGACTAGCGGGGGGACAGATACGCAGTATTTT. This encodes CASSERRTSGGTDTQYF.

The J gene is TRBJ2-3, the V gene TRBV11-3; possible D gene TRBD1, 6 bases. CDR3 size: 13 residues. Per the germline V gene, CDR1 is SGHNT and CDR2 is YENEEA. V shed 5 bases and J shed 1 base, with 7 bases lying between them. Here the CDR3 reads CASSPGGTDTQYF. The DNA for the CDR3 is TGTGCCAGCAGCCCAGGGGGCACAGATACGCAGTATTTT.

The V gene is TRBV2, the J gene TRBJ2-7, with D possibly being TRBD1 (6 bases). V lost 5 bases and J 13 bases, leaving 12 bases between the germline ends. Germline lookup yields CDR1 SNHLY and CDR2 FYNNEI. The CDR3 contains 10 residues. DNA for the CDR3: TGTGCCAGCAGTCTTTACAGGGCCTACTTC. As protein: CASSLYRAYF.

Only one count was recorded for this clone. The chain uses TRBV6-5 and TRBJ2-7; 7 bases agree with TRBD1. J lost 2 bases, V lost 2 bases, and 0 bases had no gene match. CDR1 is MNHEY, CDR2 SVGAGI, per germline. The CDR3 length is 13 residues. CDR3 coding DNA: TGTGCCAGCAGTTACCAGGGGGCCTACGAGCAGTACTTC. It encodes CASSYQGAYEQYF.

V gene TRBV27 combines with J gene TRBJ2-3; 9 bases map to TRBD2. This CDR3 region has 15 residues. After removal of 1 base from V and 6 bases from J, the junction contained 5 bases not matched to a gene. Per the germline V gene, CDR1 is MNHEY and CDR2 is SMNVEV (reference sequence). The CDR3, as DNA: TGTGCCAGCAGTTTATATGTACTAGCGGGTGATACGCAGTATTTT. Its translation is CASSLYVLAGDTQYF.